The T cell receptor beta chain under discussion was sequenced for a study of blood T cell repertoires in COVID-19. The count of this clone is one. The CDR3 has 17 amino acids. From germline, CDR1 is LGHDT and CDR2 YNNKEL (reference sequence). V lost 1 base and J lost 1; bases outside the gene matches: 7. TCRdb's table, derived via immunoSEQ multiplex PCR, lists solely in-frame clones and lacks some. The sample includes around 99,000 clones, around nine tenths of them seen just once. The chain joins TRBV3-1 (or the pseudogene TRBV3-2) to TRBJ2-3; TRBD2 matches 8 bases. The receptor's source is a woman aged 25 to 45 with acute or convalescent COVID-19. Sequencing was carried out using peripheral blood. As DNA, the CDR3 is TGTGCCAGCAGCCAAGGATGCGGGGGGCGCGGCACAGATACGCAGTATTTT. Protein: CASSQGCGGRGTDTQYF.